This T cell receptor (beta chain) was observed in a study of cytomegalovirus exposure and HLA in healthy donors. The table lists this clone with a count of one. The antigen remains undetermined. Broader study findings: Analysis was carried out at a later point, and it linked a missense DCLRE1C variant to TCR beta V- and J-gene trimming.

The PCR ran on 60 Vbeta and 13 Jbeta primers. The protocol was immunoSEQ multiplex PCR, while the TCRdb copy is restricted to in-frame clones and leaves out a portion. The table shows around 110,000 clones, with 70% to 80% occurring only once. Material for sequencing was PBMCs. The receptor was isolated from a female donor in good health and CMV-seronegative.

This CDR3 is CAWSTGSTDTQYF. In DNA form, the CDR3 reads TGTGCCTGGAGTACGGGGAGCACAGATACGCAGTATTTT. The chain has TRBV30 and TRBJ2-3; tentatively, D is TRBD2 (5 bases). This CDR3 region has 13 residues. Germline V gene lookup returns CDR1 GTSNPN and CDR2 SVGIG (reference sequence). Trimming cost V 2 bases and J 0 bases, with 6 bases left between them.